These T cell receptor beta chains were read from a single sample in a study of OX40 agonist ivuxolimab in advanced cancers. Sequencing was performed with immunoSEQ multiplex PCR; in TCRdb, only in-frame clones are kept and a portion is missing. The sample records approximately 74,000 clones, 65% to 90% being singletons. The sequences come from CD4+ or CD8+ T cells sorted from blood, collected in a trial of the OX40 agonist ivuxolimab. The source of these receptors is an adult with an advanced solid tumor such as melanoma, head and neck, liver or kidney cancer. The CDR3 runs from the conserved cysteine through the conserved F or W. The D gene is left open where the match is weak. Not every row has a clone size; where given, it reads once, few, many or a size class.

CDR3: CASSYDQGGYNEQFF
DNA: TGTGCCAGCAGTTACGACCAGGGGGGGTACAATGAGCAGTTCTTC
V: TRBV6-6
size: .
D: .
J: TRBJ2-1

CDR3: CASSPTGESRGELFF
DNA: TGCGCCAGCAGCCCTACCGGGGAATCTCGCGGGGAGCTGTTTTTT
V: TRBV5-1
size: once
D: .
J: TRBJ2-2

CDR3: CASSYSDRADIEQFF
DNA: TGTGCCAGCAGTTACTCGGACAGGGCGGACATTGAGCAGTTCTTC
V: TRBV6-5
size: .
D: TRBD1
J: TRBJ2-1

CDR3: CASRRGGTDTQYF
DNA: TGTGCCAGCAGGAGGGGAGGCACAGATACGCAGTATTTT
V: TRBV2
size: .
D: .
J: TRBJ2-3

CDR3: CASSESTQSDFF
DNA: TGCGCCAGCAGTGAGTCGACTCAGTCCGATTTCTTT
V: TRBV10-1
size: .
D: .
J: TRBJ1-1

CDR3: CSVAGNFDGGYTF
DNA: TGCAGCGTTGCGGGCAACTTTGACGGGGGCTACACCTTC
V: TRBV29-1
size: .
D: .
J: TRBJ1-2

CDR3: CASSILSGGLGELFF
DNA: TGTGCCAGCAGCATCCTCAGCGGGGGCCTGGGGGAGCTGTTTTTT
V: TRBV7-2
size: .
D: TRBD2
J: TRBJ2-2

CDR3: CASSRRGQQSGQFF
DNA: TGTGCCAGCAGTCGTCGGGGACAGCAGTCGGGACAGTTCTTC
V: TRBV27
size: .
D: TRBD1
J: TRBJ2-1

CDR3: CASIPREPIQYF
DNA: TGCGCCAGCATCCCACGGGAGCCAATACAGTACTTC
V: TRBV5-1
size: .
D: .
J: TRBJ2-7

CDR3: CASSQDTQGWSPLHF
DNA: TGCGCCAGCAGCCAAGATACTCAGGGGTGGTCACCCCTCCACTTT
V: TRBV4-3
size: .
D: .
J: TRBJ1-6

CDR3: CASSLEGQGALGYEQYF
DNA: TGTGCCAGCAGCTTGGAGGGACAGGGGGCGCTGGGGTACGAGCAGTACTTC
V: TRBV5-6
size: few
D: TRBD1
J: TRBJ2-7

CDR3: CASSSQARGEQYF
DNA: TGTGCCAGCAGCTCCCAGGCCCGGGGGGAGCAGTACTTC
V: TRBV7-9
size: once
D: .
J: TRBJ2-7

CDR3: CASSLVQGTEAFF
DNA: TGTGCCAGCAGCTTGGTTCAGGGCACTGAAGCTTTCTTT
V: TRBV5-4
size: once
D: .
J: TRBJ1-1

CDR3: CASSHRDSPNYGYTF
DNA: TGTGCCAGCAGCCACCGGGACAGTCCTAACTATGGCTACACCTTC
V: TRBV7-9
size: few
D: TRBD1
J: TRBJ1-2

CDR3: CASSPSPGGMETQYF
DNA: TGCGCCAGCAGCCCGTCCCCAGGGGGCATGGAGACCCAGTACTTC
V: TRBV5-1
size: .
D: TRBD1
J: TRBJ2-5

CDR3: CASSSTRAGGELFF
DNA: TGTGCCAGCAGCTCGACTAGGGCCGGCGGGGAGCTGTTTTTT
V: TRBV11-2
size: .
D: .
J: TRBJ2-2

CDR3: CASTRQGDQPQHF
DNA: TGTGCCAGCACCCGACAGGGAGATCAGCCCCAGCATTTT
V: TRBV7-9
size: few
D: TRBD1
J: TRBJ1-5

CDR3: CASSPTPVDGYTF
DNA: TGTGCCAGCAGCCCGACTCCGGTGGATGGCTACACCTTC
V: TRBV5-4
size: .
D: .
J: TRBJ1-2

CDR3: CASSLLVAAQSEQFF
DNA: TGTGCCAGCAGCCTGCTCGTAGCCGCCCAAAGTGAGCAGTTCTTC
V: TRBV7-2
size: .
D: .
J: TRBJ2-1

CDR3: CASSYSGAPVGTEAFF
DNA: TGTGCCAGCAGTTATTCCGGGGCCCCGGTGGGCACTGAAGCTTTCTTT
V: TRBV6-5
size: .
D: .
J: TRBJ1-1

CDR3: CASAVGFKDGYTF
DNA: TGTGCCAGTGCCGTGGGGTTCAAGGATGGCTACACCTTC
V: TRBV6-5
size: .
D: .
J: TRBJ1-2

CDR3: CASSARPNTGELFF
DNA: TGTGCCAGCAGCGCGAGACCGAACACCGGGGAGCTGTTTTTT
V: TRBV7-6
size: .
D: .
J: TRBJ2-2

CDR3: CASSYSSGRGQETQYF
DNA: TGTGCCAGCAGTTACTCATCCGGGAGGGGCCAAGAGACCCAGTACTTC
V: TRBV6-5
size: .
D: TRBD2
J: TRBJ2-5

CDR3: CASSLTSYNEQFF
DNA: TGCGCCAGCAGCTTAACTAGTTACAATGAGCAGTTCTTC
V: TRBV5-1
size: .
D: .
J: TRBJ2-1

CDR3: CASKPAGTVTGELFF
DNA: TGTGCCAGTAAACCGGCCGGGACAGTCACCGGGGAGCTGTTTTTT
V: TRBV19
size: .
D: TRBD1
J: TRBJ2-2

CDR3: CASSQSTSGYEQYF
DNA: TGCGCCAGCAGCCAATCGACTAGCGGCTACGAGCAGTACTTC
V: TRBV4-3
size: .
D: TRBD2
J: TRBJ2-7

CDR3: CASSLVRGSYNEQFF
DNA: TGTGCCAGCAGCTTGGTGAGAGGGTCATACAATGAGCAGTTCTTC
V: TRBV5-6
size: .
D: .
J: TRBJ2-1

CDR3: CASSYTRLEIYEQYF
DNA: TGTGCCAGCAGTTACACGAGACTGGAGATCTACGAGCAGTACTTC
V: TRBV27
size: .
D: .
J: TRBJ2-7

CDR3: CASSLEHLAFF
DNA: TGTGCCAGCAGTTTGGAGCATCTAGCTTTCTTT
V: TRBV28
size: .
D: .
J: TRBJ1-1

CDR3: CASSRNEVGGQTEAFF
DNA: TGTGCCAGCAGCCGCAATGAGGTAGGGGGGCAAACTGAAGCTTTCTTT
V: TRBV11-2
size: .
D: .
J: TRBJ1-1

CDR3: CASSIPGRAQSNEQYF
DNA: TGTGCCAGTAGTATCCCCGGTAGGGCCCAGTCGAACGAGCAGTACTTC
V: TRBV19
size: .
D: .
J: TRBJ2-7

CDR3: CASSLVRFLGAGGLNEQFF
DNA: TGCGCCAGCAGCTTGGTACGGTTTTTAGGAGCGGGGGGGCTGAATGAGCAGTTCTTC
V: TRBV5-1
size: once
D: TRBD2
J: TRBJ2-1

CDR3: CASSSSRTSGRNEQFF
DNA: TGTGCCAGCAGTTCCTCACGGACTAGCGGGCGCAATGAGCAGTTCTTC
V: TRBV6-5
size: .
D: TRBD2
J: TRBJ2-1

CDR3: CAWSQQTSYGYTF
DNA: TGTGCCTGGAGTCAGCAGACCTCCTATGGCTACACCTTC
V: TRBV30
size: .
D: .
J: TRBJ1-2

CDR3: CATGLGGTDTQYF
DNA: TGTGCCACCGGGCTAGGGGGGACAGATACGCAGTATTTT
V: TRBV19
size: few
D: .
J: TRBJ2-3

CDR3: CASSISQTGELFF
DNA: TGTGCCAGTAGTATCTCCCAAACCGGGGAGCTGTTTTTT
V: TRBV19
size: few
D: .
J: TRBJ2-2

CDR3: CASSLDYRDEQYF
DNA: TGTGCCAGCAGCTTAGATTACAGGGACGAGCAGTACTTC
V: TRBV11-3
size: .
D: .
J: TRBJ2-7

CDR3: CASSLGGGEYNEQFF
DNA: TGTGCCAGCAGCTTGGGCGGGGGGGAATACAATGAGCAGTTCTTC
V: TRBV7-9
size: .
D: TRBD2
J: TRBJ2-1

CDR3: CASSLRSGGDLSSYEQYF
DNA: TGTGCCAGCAGCCTCCGGAGCGGGGGGGACTTGAGCTCCTACGAGCAGTACTTC
V: TRBV7-2
size: .
D: TRBD2
J: TRBJ2-7

CDR3: CASSQVGRGGAGEAFF
DNA: TGCGCCAGCAGCCAAGTAGGCCGCGGGGGGGCGGGTGAAGCTTTCTTT
V: TRBV4-3
size: .
D: .
J: TRBJ1-1

CDR3: CASSGDWEETQYF
DNA: TGCGCCAGCAGCGGCGACTGGGAAGAGACCCAGTACTTC
V: TRBV5-1
size: .
D: .
J: TRBJ2-5

CDR3: CASSFRRTDTQYF
DNA: TGTGCCAGCAGCTTTCGCAGAACAGATACGCAGTATTTT
V: TRBV5-6
size: .
D: .
J: TRBJ2-3

CDR3: CASSQVSGANVLTF
DNA: TGTGCCAGCAGCCAAGTCTCTGGGGCCAACGTCCTGACTTTC
V: TRBV14
size: .
D: .
J: TRBJ2-6

CDR3: CASSKVPGQGTGGANVLTF
DNA: TGTGCCAGCAGTAAAGTCCCGGGACAGGGGACAGGGGGGGCCAACGTCCTGACTTTC
V: TRBV6-1
size: .
D: TRBD1
J: TRBJ2-6

CDR3: CAETGGGNTIYF
DNA: TGTGCCGAGACAGGGGGTGGAAACACCATATATTTT
V: TRBV6-4
size: few
D: TRBD1
J: TRBJ1-3

CDR3: CASSLDASGGYNEQFF
DNA: TGTGCCAGCAGCTTAGACGCTAGCGGGGGTTACAATGAGCAGTTCTTC
V: TRBV7-2
size: few
D: TRBD2
J: TRBJ2-1

CDR3: CASSAGQKEETQYF
DNA: TGTGCCAGCAGCGCCGGACAGAAGGAAGAGACCCAGTACTTC
V: TRBV7-9
size: .
D: .
J: TRBJ2-5

CDR3: CASNRMETQYF
DNA: TGTGCCAGCAACCGAATGGAGACCCAGTACTTC
V: TRBV25-1
size: .
D: .
J: TRBJ2-5

CDR3: CASSPHIGEGYGYTF
DNA: TGTGCCAGCAGCCCTCATATCGGGGAAGGGTATGGCTACACCTTC
V: TRBV7-8
size: .
D: .
J: TRBJ1-2

CDR3: CAISEGRRSTDTQYF
DNA: TGTGCCATCAGTGAGGGGCGGAGGAGCACAGATACGCAGTATTTT
V: TRBV10-3
size: .
D: .
J: TRBJ2-3

CDR3: CASSPTRDGRPYF
DNA: TGTGCCAGCAGCCCAACCAGGGACGGCCGTCCCTACTTC
V: TRBV7-2
size: .
D: .
J: TRBJ2-5

CDR3: CGEPGGRREKLFF
DNA: TGTGGGGAACCGGGGGGGAGGCGTGAAAAACTGTTTTTT
V: TRBV25-1
size: .
D: .
J: TRBJ1-4

CDR3: CASSFQRGSSDTQYF
DNA: TGTGCCAGCAGCTTTCAGCGGGGGTCCTCAGATACGCAGTATTTT
V: TRBV7-2
size: .
D: TRBD2
J: TRBJ2-3

CDR3: CASSQDTLAKNIQYF
DNA: TGCGCCAGCAGCCAAGATACTTTAGCCAAAAACATTCAGTACTTC
V: TRBV4-1
size: .
D: .
J: TRBJ2-4

CDR3: CASSLRGRGDGYTF
DNA: TGTGCCAGCAGCTTGAGGGGGAGGGGAGATGGCTACACCTTC
V: TRBV7-8
size: .
D: .
J: TRBJ1-2

CDR3: CASSLQGRVTEAFF
DNA: TGTGCCAGCTCCCTACAGGGAAGGGTCACTGAAGCTTTCTTT
V: TRBV28
size: .
D: .
J: TRBJ1-1

CDR3: CASSLNNLESPLHF
DNA: TGCGCCAGCAGCTTGAACAATTTGGAATCACCCCTCCACTTT
V: TRBV5-1
size: .
D: .
J: TRBJ1-6

CDR3: CAITQDRNTEAFF
DNA: TGTGCCATCACTCAGGACAGGAACACTGAAGCTTTCTTT
V: TRBV10-3
size: .
D: .
J: TRBJ1-1

CDR3: CAWSVDIMAGYEQYF
DNA: TGTGCCTGGAGTGTAGATATCATGGCGGGCTACGAGCAGTACTTC
V: TRBV30
size: .
D: .
J: TRBJ2-7

CDR3: CASGSLSGANVLTF
DNA: TGTGCTAGTGGCTCCCTCTCTGGGGCCAACGTCCTGACTTTC
V: TRBV12-5
size: .
D: .
J: TRBJ2-6